The clone carrying this TCR beta chain was counted a few times. Its antigen is still unknown. Researchers took RNA transcripts and amplified the TCR beta CDR3 regions from them. The primer set for the first-round RT-PCR of the TCR CDR3 was HTBI. Each CDR3 protein gets one entry after TCRdb re-called the multiplex PCR reads with MiXCR. This repertoire shows hundreds of thousands of distinct CDR3 sequences, approximately 14% found once; its top ten account for approximately 4.2%. This specimen comes from a study of T cells in Graves' hyperthyroidism and ophthalmopathy. General study points: Median prediction lead before ophthalmopathy onset was around 7 months with the model.

Patients were excluded for uncontrolled infection, other autoimmune disease, pregnancy or lactation. Clinicians diagnosed patients from clinical symptoms, serum thyroxine and TRAb, thyroid ultrasound and orbital computed tomography. V was clipped by 0 bases and J by 5 bases; unmatched bases: 5. In germline, CDR1 is MDHEN, CDR2 SYDVKM. CDR3 length: 16 residues. The chain links TRBV28 to TRBJ2-7, with 12 positions matching TRBD2. Sample: blood. This receptor was obtained from a woman aged 35 to 49 with Graves' ophthalmopathy. This CDR3 reads CASSLWGTSGPDEQYF. CDR3 nucleotides: TGTGCCAGCAGTTTATGGGGGACTAGCGGGCCCGACGAGCAGTACTTC.